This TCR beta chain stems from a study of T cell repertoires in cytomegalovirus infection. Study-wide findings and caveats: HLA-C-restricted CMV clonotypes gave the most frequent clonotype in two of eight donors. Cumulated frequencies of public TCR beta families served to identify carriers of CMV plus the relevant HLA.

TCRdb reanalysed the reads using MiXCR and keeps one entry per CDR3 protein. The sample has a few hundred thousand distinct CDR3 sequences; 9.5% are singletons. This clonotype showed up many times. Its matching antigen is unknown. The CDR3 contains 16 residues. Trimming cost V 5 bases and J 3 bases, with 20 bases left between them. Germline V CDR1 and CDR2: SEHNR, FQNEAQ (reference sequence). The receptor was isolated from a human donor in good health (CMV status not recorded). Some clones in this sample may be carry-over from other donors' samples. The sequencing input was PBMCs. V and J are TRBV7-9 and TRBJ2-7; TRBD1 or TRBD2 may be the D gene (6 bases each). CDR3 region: CASSLGGGSRRYEQYF. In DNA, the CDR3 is TGTGCCAGCAGCCTCGGAGGGGGTAGCCGACGCTACGAGCAGTACTTC.